The text below deals with one TCR beta chain. Here immunoSEQ multiplex PCR was the method, and the copy in TCRdb shows in-frame clones only, minus some. The sample holds 200,000 or so clones, around 94% seen once. The sample is drawn from a study of T cell responses to AZD1222 COVID-19 vaccine. V was trimmed by 6 bases and J by 4 bases, leaving 12 bases between them. From germline, CDR1 is SGHAT and CDR2 FQNNGV. CDR3 size: 13 residues. The specimen was peripheral blood, collected on day 0 of AZD1222 vaccination. The source of this sequence is an adult in good health. This rearrangement joins TRBV11-2 to TRBJ1-2; D perhaps matches TRBD1 (6 bases). CDR3 sequence reads: CASSRDKVYGYTF. CDR3 sequence (DNA): TGTGCCAGCAGTCGGGACAAGGTCTATGGCTACACCTTC.